This is a list of T cell receptor beta chains from one sample in a study of T cells in Graves' hyperthyroidism and ophthalmopathy. Each CDR3 protein gets one entry after TCRdb re-called the multiplex PCR reads with MiXCR. The sample contains 500,000 to 650,000 distinct CDR3 sequences, around 15% of which appear only once. Sequencing was done on a sample of blood. The receptors here all came from a woman aged 40 to 50 with Graves' hyperthyroidism. Both conserved end residues are part of each CDR3. A D gene is named only where the DNA matches it firmly. Clone size is stated in some rows and not others, as once, few, many or a class when expanded.

j_call | clone_size | d_call | v_call | cdr3_aa | cdr3_nt
TRBJ2-5 | . | . | TRBV25-1 | CASSQVLDGETQYF | TGTGCCAGCAGTCAAGTACTTGATGGGGAGACCCAGTACTTC
TRBJ2-1 | many | TRBD2 | TRBV2 | CASRGLAGAFDEQFF | TGTGCCAGCAGGGGACTAGCGGGAGCATTCGATGAGCAGTTCTTC
TRBJ2-5 | many | TRBD2 | TRBV20-1 | CSARDLIAGQEETQYF | TGCAGTGCTAGAGACCTGATAGCGGGGCAAGAAGAGACCCAGTACTTC
TRBJ1-4 | . | . | TRBV11-3 | CASSPGGTNATNEKLFF | TGTGCCAGCAGCCCCGGGGGGACAAATGCAACTAATGAAAAACTGTTTTTT
TRBJ1-1 | few | . | TRBV12-3/TRBV12-4 | CASSFRWSTEAFF | TGTGCCAGCAGTTTCCGGTGGAGCACTGAAGCTTTCTTT
TRBJ2-7 | . | TRBD2 | TRBV5-1 | CASSLDSTSGYEQYF | TGCGCCAGCAGCTTGGACTCGACTAGCGGGTACGAGCAGTACTTC
TRBJ1-4 | . | . | TRBV14 | CASSQGPLFQGEKLFF | TGTGCCAGCAGCCAAGGACCATTATTTCAAGGCGAAAAACTGTTTTTT
TRBJ1-5 | few | . | TRBV19 | CATSAGAGSQPQHF | TGTGCCACTTCGGCCGGGGCAGGTTCTCAGCCCCAGCATTTT
TRBJ2-1 | many | . | TRBV3-1 | CASSRSGRNNEQFF | TGTGCCAGCAGCCGATCGGGGCGGAACAATGAGCAGTTCTTC
TRBJ2-7 | many | . | TRBV20-1 | CSARGIETTYEQYF | TGCAGTGCTAGGGGGATCGAAACAACCTACGAGCAGTACTTC
TRBJ2-7 | many | TRBD2 | TRBV15 | CATSRDVSTSGRTNEQYF | TGTGCCACCAGCAGAGATGTATCGACTAGCGGACGTACCAACGAGCAGTACTTC
TRBJ1-1 | many | . | TRBV28 | CATQNTEAFF | TGTGCCACCCAGAACACTGAAGCTTTCTTT
TRBJ1-2 | few | . | TRBV12-3/TRBV12-4 | CASSSWVTGYTF | TGTGCCAGCAGTTCCTGGGTTACTGGCTACACCTTC
TRBJ2-1 | . | . | TRBV2 | CASRQGSSYNEQFF | TGTGCCAGCAGGCAGGGGAGCTCCTACAATGAGCAGTTCTTC
TRBJ2-7 | . | . | TRBV10-3 | CATSDLSQSYEQYF | TGTGCCACCAGTGACTTAAGTCAATCCTACGAGCAGTACTTC
TRBJ2-3 | . | . | TRBV24-1 | CATSDPRGPDTDTQYF | TGTGCCACCAGTGATCCCAGGGGCCCTGACACAGATACGCAGTATTTT
TRBJ2-5 | many | . | TRBV7-9 | CASSLWWDSNETQYF | TGTGCCAGCAGCTTATGGTGGGATTCGAACGAGACCCAGTACTTC
TRBJ2-2 | many | TRBD1 | TRBV10-3 | CAISRSPGQGNTGELFF | TGTGCCATCAGCCGATCACCGGGACAGGGAAACACCGGGGAGCTGTTTTTT
TRBJ2-5 | many | . | TRBV5-6 | CASSFPGLQETQYF | TGTGCCAGCAGCTTTCCGGGACTTCAAGAGACCCAGTACTTC
TRBJ1-3 | . | . | TRBV3-1 | CASSQPGGSTIYF | TGTGCCAGCAGCCAGCCCGGGGGAAGCACCATATATTTT
TRBJ1-1 | many | . | TRBV20-1 | CSANGRTVNTEAFF | TGCAGTGCAAACGGTCGGACGGTGAACACTGAAGCTTTCTTT
TRBJ2-5 | . | . | TRBV4-2 | CASSQGDSPAGFQETQYF | TGTGCCAGCAGCCAAGGAGACAGTCCGGCGGGGTTTCAAGAGACCCAGTACTTC
TRBJ2-1 | many | . | TRBV9 | CASSVGVSVDEQFF | TGTGCCAGCAGCGTAGGTGTTAGCGTGGATGAGCAGTTCTTC
TRBJ2-7 | once | . | TRBV20-1 | CSARPALTGFEQYF | TGCAGTGCTCGACCGGCTCTCACAGGTTTCGAGCAGTACTTC
TRBJ2-7 | few | . | TRBV5-1 | CASSWQGINEQYF | TGCGCCAGCAGCTGGCAGGGTATCAACGAGCAGTACTTC
TRBJ2-2 | few | . | TRBV18 | CASSPDTNTGELFF | TGTGCCAGCTCACCGGACACTAACACCGGGGAGCTGTTTTTT
TRBJ1-3 | few | . | TRBV2 | CASRLGRSSGNTIYF | TGTGCCAGCAGGCTAGGGCGGAGCTCTGGAAACACCATATATTTT
TRBJ1-2 | few | TRBD1 | TRBV5-1 | CASSLEGQESGYTF | TGCGCCAGCAGCTTGGAGGGACAGGAGTCCGGCTACACCTTC
TRBJ2-7 | many | . | TRBV7-2 | CASSPSREITYEQYF | TGTGCCAGCAGTCCCTCTCGGGAGATCACCTACGAGCAGTACTTC
TRBJ2-5 | . | TRBD2 | TRBV13 | CASSARGGVGETQYF | TGTGCCAGCAGCGCCCGGGGGGGGGTAGGAGAGACCCAGTACTTC
TRBJ2-2 | many | TRBD2 | TRBV3-1 | CASSQASGGTGELFF | TGTGCCAGCAGCCAGGCCAGCGGGGGCACCGGGGAGCTGTTTTTT
TRBJ1-1 | many | TRBD1 | TRBV30 | CAWSIQGALTEAFF | TGTGCCTGGTCTATTCAGGGGGCGCTCACTGAAGCTTTCTTT
TRBJ2-2 | . | . | TRBV6-1 | CASSRGITGELFF | TGTGCCAGCAGTAGGGGAATTACCGGGGAGCTGTTTTTT
TRBJ2-7 | many | . | TRBV20-1 | CSARDGVSGMYEQYF | TGCAGTGCTAGAGATGGGGTATCGGGTATGTACGAGCAGTACTTC
TRBJ1-3 | many | . | TRBV28 | CAANTQGSGNTIYF | TGTGCCGCAAACACCCAGGGCTCTGGAAACACCATATATTTT
TRBJ1-2 | many | . | TRBV9 | CASSVVSGATTYGYTF | TGTGCCAGCAGCGTAGTCTCAGGTGCTACTACTTATGGCTACACCTTC
TRBJ1-1 | few | . | TRBV20-1 | CSATPGWAEAFF | TGCAGTGCTACCCCCGGGTGGGCTGAAGCTTTCTTT
TRBJ1-4 | . | TRBD1 | TRBV6-2/TRBV6-3 | CASSPGQGIEKLFF | TGTGCCAGCAGTCCGGGACAGGGGATCGAAAAACTGTTTTTT
TRBJ2-5 | many | . | TRBV20-1 | CSARFPGPGKETQYF | TGCAGTGCTAGGTTTCCGGGCCCTGGAAAAGAGACCCAGTACTTC
TRBJ2-5 | few | . | TRBV2 | CASRVTGTRGTQYF | TGTGCCAGCAGAGTAACAGGGACCCGGGGGACCCAGTACTTC
TRBJ1-6 | many | . | TRBV29-1 | CSVRDSSDSPLHF | TGCAGCGTTCGAGACTCCTCGGATTCACCCCTCCACTTT
TRBJ1-1 | few | . | TRBV6-1 | CASSPNYREGYPGRFSTEAFF | TGTGCCAGCAGCCCAAATTACAGGGAGGGCTATCCCGGGCGGTTCAGCACTGAAGCTTTCTTT
TRBJ1-4 | . | . | TRBV15 | CATSRASPFLATNEELFF | TGTGCCACCAGCAGAGCTTCCCCATTCCTTGCAACTAATGAAGAACTGTTTTTT
TRBJ2-5 | many | TRBD2 | TRBV30 | CASELAEQETQYF | TGTGCCTCCGAACTAGCGGAGCAAGAGACCCAGTACTTC
TRBJ1-2 | . | . | TRBV6-1 | CASSELQGYGYTF | TGTGCCAGCAGTGAATTACAGGGCTATGGCTACACCTTC
TRBJ2-6 | few | TRBD1 | TRBV14 | CASSRGQGARPYSGANVLTF | TGTGCCAGCAGCCGAGGACAGGGGGCGCGTCCCTACTCTGGGGCCAACGTCCTGACTTTC
TRBJ2-7 | . | TRBD1 | TRBV10-3 | CASRGTGGTPQTYEQYF | TGTGCCAGCAGAGGGACAGGGGGCACTCCCCAAACCTACGAGCAGTACTTC
TRBJ2-3 | many | TRBD2 | TRBV6-1 | CASRGGLAGRTDTQYF | TGTGCCAGCAGGGGGGGACTAGCGGGACGCACAGATACGCAGTATTTT
TRBJ2-7 | many | . | TRBV7-2 | CASSFWTATTDEQYF | TGTGCCAGCAGCTTTTGGACAGCCACAACGGACGAGCAGTACTTC
TRBJ2-5 | . | . | TRBV27 | CASSFRRQETQYF | TGTGCCAGCAGCTTCCGTCGTCAAGAGACCCAGTACTTC